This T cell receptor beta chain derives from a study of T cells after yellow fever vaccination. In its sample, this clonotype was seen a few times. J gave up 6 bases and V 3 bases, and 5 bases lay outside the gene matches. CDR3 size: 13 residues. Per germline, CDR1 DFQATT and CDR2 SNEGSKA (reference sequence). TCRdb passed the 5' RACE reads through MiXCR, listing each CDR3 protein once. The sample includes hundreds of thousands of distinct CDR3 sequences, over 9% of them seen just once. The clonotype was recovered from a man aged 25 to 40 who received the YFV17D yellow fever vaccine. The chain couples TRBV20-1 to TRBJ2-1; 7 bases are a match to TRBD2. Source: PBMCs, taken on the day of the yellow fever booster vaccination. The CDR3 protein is CSARGGLSNEQFF. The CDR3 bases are TGCAGTGCTAGGGGAGGGCTAAGCAATGAGCAGTTCTTC.